Listed here is a single T cell receptor (beta chain). The record originates from a study of CD8 T cells in Susac syndrome. The overall study: Patients with Susac syndrome were therapy-naive, on corticosteroids, or on intravenous immunoglobulin alone at blood draw.

Fulfillment of recently defined diagnostic criteria for definite or probable disease was shown by the patients with Susac syndrome. RNA was extracted with the RNeasy kit, and a quantity of about 0.45 to 1 ug was reverse transcribed using random hexamers. Across 54 Vbeta and 13 Jbeta, immunoSEQ multiplex PCR amplified TCR beta CDR3. MiXCR, run by TCRdb on the immunoSEQ multiplex PCR reads, gives a single entry per CDR3 protein. The sample lists 150,000 or so distinct CDR3 sequences, 95% seen once, with approximately 0.13% in the top ten. Trimming took 4 bases from V and 5 from J; bases not matched to a gene: 5. The CDR3 has 14 residues. CDR1 is MGHDK and CDR2 is SYGVNS in the germline V gene.

The receptor's source is a human donor with Susac syndrome. The V and J genes are TRBV25-1 and TRBJ2-3, with 8 positions matching TRBD1. The sample comprised CD4+ T cells from PBMCs. The CDR3 sequence: CASSADRGGDTQYF. In nucleotides, the CDR3 is TGTGCCAGCAGTGCCGACAGGGGTGGAGATACGCAGTATTTT.